Listed here is a single TCR beta chain. As yet, its antigen is unknown. Per germline, CDR1 SGHRS and CDR2 YFSETQ. This CDR3 has 16 amino acids. The V and J ends lost 0 bases and 5 bases respectively, with 14 bases between them. The data were obtained in a study of shared clonotypes between healthy human individuals. Findings of the study overall: Larger estimated richness was generally seen in naive subsets than in memory subsets. It was expected that sequencing depth would affect clonotype sharing among donors.

Replicate PCRs run on sorted subsets employed roughly 180 ng DNA, approximately 30,000 T cell genomes. TCRdb's table, derived via immunoSEQ multiplex PCR, lists solely in-frame clones and lacks some. The sample lists a few million clones; 90% to 97% were seen once. CD45RA-negative memory and CD45RA+ naive subsets were split from the CD4+ cells. The sample consisted of naive CD4+ T cells sorted from blood. Sample subset: CD45RA+ positively selected. The chain has TRBV5-1 and TRBJ2-2; D unresolved. The TCR comes from a man younger than 35 in good health. The CDR3 DNA sequence: TGCGCCAGCAGCTTGGCCGCGGTTGGCAGGACCGGGGAGCTGTTTTTT. It encodes CASSLAAVGRTGELFF.